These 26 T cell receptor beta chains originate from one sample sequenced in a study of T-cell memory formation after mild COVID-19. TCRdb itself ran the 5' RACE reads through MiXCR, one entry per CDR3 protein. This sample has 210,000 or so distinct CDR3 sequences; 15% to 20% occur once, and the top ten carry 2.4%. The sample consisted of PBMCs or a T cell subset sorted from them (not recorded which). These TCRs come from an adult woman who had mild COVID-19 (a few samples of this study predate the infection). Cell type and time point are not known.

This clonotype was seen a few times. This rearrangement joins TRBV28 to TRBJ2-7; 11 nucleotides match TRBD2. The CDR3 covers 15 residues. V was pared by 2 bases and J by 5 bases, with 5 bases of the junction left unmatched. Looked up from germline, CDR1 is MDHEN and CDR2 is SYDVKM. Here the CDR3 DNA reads TGTGCCAGCAGTTTACCGACTAGCGGGGTGAACGAGCAGTACTTC. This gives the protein CASSLPTSGVNEQYF.

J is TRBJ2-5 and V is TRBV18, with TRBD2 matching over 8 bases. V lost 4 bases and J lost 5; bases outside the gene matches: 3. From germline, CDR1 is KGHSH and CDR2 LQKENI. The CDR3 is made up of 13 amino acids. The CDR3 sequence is CASSRTSWETQYF. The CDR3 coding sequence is TGTGCCAGCTCACGGACTAGCTGGGAGACCCAGTACTTC. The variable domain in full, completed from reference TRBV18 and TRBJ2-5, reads NAGVMQNPRHLVRRRGQEARLRCSPMKGHSHVYWYRQLPEEGLKFMVYLQKENIIDESGMPKERFSAEFPKEGPSILRIQQVVRGDSAAYFCASSRTSWETQYFGPGTRLLVL.

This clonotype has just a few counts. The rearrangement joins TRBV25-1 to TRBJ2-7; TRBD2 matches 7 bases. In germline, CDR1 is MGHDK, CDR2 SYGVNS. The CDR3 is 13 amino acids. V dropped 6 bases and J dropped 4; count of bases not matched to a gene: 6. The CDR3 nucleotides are TGTGCCAGCAGCTGGGAGGGCCGATACGAGCAGTACTTC. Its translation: CASSWEGRYEQYF.

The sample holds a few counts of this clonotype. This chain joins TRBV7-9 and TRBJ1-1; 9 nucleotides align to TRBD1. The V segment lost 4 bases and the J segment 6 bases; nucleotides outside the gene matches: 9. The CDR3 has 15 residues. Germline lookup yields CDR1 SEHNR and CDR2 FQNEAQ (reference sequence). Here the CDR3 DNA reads TGTGCCAGCAGCTCCCGGGACAGGGCTCTGGCTGAAGCTTTCTTT. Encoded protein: CASSSRDRALAEAFF. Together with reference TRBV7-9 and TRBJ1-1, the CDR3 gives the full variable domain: DTGVSQNPRHKITKRGQNVTFRCDPISEHNRLYWYRQTLGQGPEFLTYFQNEAQLEKSRLLSDRFSAERPKGSFSTLEIQRTEQGDSAMYLCASSSRDRALAEAFFGQGTRLTVV.

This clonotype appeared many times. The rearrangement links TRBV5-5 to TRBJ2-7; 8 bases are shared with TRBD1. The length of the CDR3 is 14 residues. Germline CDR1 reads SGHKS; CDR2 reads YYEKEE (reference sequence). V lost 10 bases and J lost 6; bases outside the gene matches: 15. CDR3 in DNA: TGTGCCTGTACTCCGGAGGACAGGGCGGGCGAGCAGTACTTC. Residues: CACTPEDRAGEQYF.

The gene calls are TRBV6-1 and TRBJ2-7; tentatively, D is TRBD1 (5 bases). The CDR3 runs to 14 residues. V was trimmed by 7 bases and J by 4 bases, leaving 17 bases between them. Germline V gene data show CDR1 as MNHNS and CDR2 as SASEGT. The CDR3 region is CASMRQGKRYEQYF. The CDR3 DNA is TGTGCCAGCATGAGGCAGGGCAAGAGGTACGAGCAGTACTTC.

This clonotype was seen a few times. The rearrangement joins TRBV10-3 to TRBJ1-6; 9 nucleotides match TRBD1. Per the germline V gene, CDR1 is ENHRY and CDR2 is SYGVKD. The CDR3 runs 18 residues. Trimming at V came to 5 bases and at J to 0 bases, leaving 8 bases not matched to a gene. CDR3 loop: CAISTPRTGASYNSPLHF. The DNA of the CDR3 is TGTGCCATCAGTACGCCCCGGACAGGGGCCTCCTATAATTCACCCCTCCACTTT.

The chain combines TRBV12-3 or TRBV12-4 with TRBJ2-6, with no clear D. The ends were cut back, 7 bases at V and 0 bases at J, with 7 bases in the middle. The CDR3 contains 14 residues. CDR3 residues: CASKMSSGANVLTF. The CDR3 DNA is TGTGCCAGCAAAATGAGCTCTGGGGCCAACGTCCTGACTTTC.

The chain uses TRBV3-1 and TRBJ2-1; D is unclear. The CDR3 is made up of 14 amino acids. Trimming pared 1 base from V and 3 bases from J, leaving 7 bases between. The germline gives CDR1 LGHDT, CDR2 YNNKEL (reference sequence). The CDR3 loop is CASSQGIGYNEQFF. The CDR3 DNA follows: TGTGCCAGCAGCCAAGGGATAGGCTACAATGAGCAGTTCTTC.

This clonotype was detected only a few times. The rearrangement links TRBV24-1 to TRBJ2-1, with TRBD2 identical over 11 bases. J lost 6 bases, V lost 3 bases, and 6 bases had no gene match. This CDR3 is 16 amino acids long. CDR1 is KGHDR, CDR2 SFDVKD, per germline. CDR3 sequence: CATSDLLAGVGNEQFF. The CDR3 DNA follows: TGTGCCACCAGTGATCTACTAGCGGGAGTCGGCAATGAGCAGTTCTTC.

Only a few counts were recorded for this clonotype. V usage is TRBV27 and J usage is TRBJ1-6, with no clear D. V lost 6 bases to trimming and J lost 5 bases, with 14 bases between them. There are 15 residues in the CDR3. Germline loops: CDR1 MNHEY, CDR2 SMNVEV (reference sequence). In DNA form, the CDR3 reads TGTGCCAGCAGCCCTTCCGCCCCAAATAATTCACCCCTCCACTTT. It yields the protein CASSPSAPNNSPLHF.

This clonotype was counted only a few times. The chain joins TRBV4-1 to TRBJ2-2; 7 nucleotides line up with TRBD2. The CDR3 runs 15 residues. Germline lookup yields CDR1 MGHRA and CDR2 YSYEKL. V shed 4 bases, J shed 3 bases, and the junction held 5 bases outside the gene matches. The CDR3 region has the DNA TGCGCCAGCAGCCCCATGGGGGGGGACACCGGGGAGCTGTTTTTT. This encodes CASSPMGGDTGELFF.

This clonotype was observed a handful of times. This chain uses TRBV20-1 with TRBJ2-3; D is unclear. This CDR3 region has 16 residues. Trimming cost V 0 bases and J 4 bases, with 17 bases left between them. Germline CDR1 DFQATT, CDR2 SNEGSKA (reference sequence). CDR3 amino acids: CSARDSGPLRADTQYF. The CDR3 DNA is TGCAGTGCTAGAGATTCCGGGCCACTCCGAGCAGATACGCAGTATTTT.

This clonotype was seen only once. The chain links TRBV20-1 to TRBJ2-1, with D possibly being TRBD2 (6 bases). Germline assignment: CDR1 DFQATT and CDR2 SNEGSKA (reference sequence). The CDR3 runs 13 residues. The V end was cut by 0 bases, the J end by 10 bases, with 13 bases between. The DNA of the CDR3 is TGCAGTGCTAGAGATCTAGGGGAGGAGGAGCAGTTCTTC. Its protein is CSARDLGEEEQFF.

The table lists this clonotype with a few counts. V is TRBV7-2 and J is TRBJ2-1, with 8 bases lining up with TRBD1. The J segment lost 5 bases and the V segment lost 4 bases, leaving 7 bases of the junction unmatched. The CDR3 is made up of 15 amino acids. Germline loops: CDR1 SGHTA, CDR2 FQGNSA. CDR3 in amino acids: CASSSLRQGNNEQFF. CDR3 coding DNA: TGTGCCAGCAGCTCCCTCCGACAGGGGAACAATGAGCAGTTCTTC.

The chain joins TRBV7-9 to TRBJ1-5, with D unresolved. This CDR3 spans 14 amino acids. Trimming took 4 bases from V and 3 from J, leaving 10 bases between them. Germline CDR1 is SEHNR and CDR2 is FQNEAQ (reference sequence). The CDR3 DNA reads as TGTGCCAGCAGCTCAGCAGAGATCAATCAGCCCCAGCATTTT. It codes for CASSSAEINQPQHF.

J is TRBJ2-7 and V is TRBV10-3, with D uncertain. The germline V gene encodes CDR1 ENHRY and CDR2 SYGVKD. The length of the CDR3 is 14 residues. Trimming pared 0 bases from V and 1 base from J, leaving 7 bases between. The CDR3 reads CAISESRESYEQYF. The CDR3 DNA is TGTGCCATCAGTGAGTCCCGAGAATCCTACGAGCAGTACTTC.

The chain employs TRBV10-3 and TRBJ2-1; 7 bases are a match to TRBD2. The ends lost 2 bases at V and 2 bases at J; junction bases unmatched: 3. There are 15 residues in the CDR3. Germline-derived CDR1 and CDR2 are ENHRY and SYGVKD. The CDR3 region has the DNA TGTGCCATCAGTGAGCGGACTAGTACCTACAATGAGCAGTTCTTC. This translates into CAISERTSTYNEQFF.

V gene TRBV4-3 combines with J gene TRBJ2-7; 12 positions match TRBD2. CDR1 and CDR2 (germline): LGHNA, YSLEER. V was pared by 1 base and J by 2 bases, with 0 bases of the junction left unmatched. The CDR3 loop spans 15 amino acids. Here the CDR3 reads CASSQGTSGTYEQYF. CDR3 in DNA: TGCGCCAGCAGCCAAGGGACTAGCGGGACCTACGAGCAGTACTTC.

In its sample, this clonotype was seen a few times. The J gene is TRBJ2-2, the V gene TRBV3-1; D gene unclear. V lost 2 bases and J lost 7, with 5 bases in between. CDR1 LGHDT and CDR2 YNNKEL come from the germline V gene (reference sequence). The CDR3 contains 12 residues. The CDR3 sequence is CASSQSFGELFF. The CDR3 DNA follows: TGTGCCAGCAGCCAAAGCTTCGGGGAGCTGTTTTTT.

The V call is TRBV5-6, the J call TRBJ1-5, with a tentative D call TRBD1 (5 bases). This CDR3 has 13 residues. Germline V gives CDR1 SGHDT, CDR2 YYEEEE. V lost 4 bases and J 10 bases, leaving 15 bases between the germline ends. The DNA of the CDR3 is TGTGCCAGCAGCGGGGGACCTTTGTATCCCCAGCATTTT. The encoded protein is CASSGGPLYPQHF.

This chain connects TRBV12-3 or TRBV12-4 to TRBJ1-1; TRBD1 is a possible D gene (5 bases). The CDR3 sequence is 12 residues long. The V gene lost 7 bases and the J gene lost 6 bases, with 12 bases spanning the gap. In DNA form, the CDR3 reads TGTGCCAGCAAGGATTCGGGGGCTGAAGCTTTCTTT. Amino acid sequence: CASKDSGAEAFF.

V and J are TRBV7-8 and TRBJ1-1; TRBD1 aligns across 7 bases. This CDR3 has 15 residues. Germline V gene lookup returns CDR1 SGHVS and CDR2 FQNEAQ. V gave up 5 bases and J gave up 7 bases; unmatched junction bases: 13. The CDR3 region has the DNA TGTGCCAGCAGCGGGAGAGGACAGGACATGCGTGAAGCTTTCTTT. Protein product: CASSGRGQDMREAFF.

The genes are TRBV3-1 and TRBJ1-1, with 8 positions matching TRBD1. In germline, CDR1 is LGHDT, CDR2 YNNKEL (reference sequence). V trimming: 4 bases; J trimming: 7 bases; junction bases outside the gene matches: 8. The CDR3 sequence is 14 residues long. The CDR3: CASSRSQGVGEAFF. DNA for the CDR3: TGTGCCAGCAGCCGTTCACAGGGGGTTGGTGAAGCTTTCTTT.

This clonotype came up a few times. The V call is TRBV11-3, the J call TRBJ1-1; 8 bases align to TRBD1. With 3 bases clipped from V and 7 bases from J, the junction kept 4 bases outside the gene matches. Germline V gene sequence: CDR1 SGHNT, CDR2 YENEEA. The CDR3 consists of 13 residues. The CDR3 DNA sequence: TGTGCCAGCAGCTTCAGGGGGCAGGGTGAAGCTTTCTTT. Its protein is CASSFRGQGEAFF.

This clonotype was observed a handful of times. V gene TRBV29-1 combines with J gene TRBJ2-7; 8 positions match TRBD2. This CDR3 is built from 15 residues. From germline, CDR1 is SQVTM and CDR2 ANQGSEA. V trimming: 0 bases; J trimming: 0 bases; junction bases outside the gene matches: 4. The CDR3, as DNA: TGCAGCGTTGAAGATGGCGGGGGGACCTCCTACGAGCAGTACTTC. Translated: CSVEDGGGTSYEQYF.